A selection of T cell receptor beta chains follows, all from one sample in a study of blood T cell repertoires in COVID-19. Generated by immunoSEQ multiplex PCR, the TCRdb table keeps only in-frame clones and is missing some. The table records over 95,000 clones, about four fifths of them present only once. Sequenced: peripheral blood. Receptors originate from a human donor in a cohort sampled during active COVID-19. Each CDR3 is given with its conserved first and last residue. D genes are given only for firm matches. Size is stated for part of the rows, as once, few or many counts, or as a class when the clone is expanded.

d_call,clone_size,j_call,v_call,cdr3_nt,cdr3_aa
TRBD1,NA,TRBJ1-6,TRBV6-2/TRBV6-3,TGTGCCAGCAGTAGCGGGACAGGGGTCTCACCCCTCCACTTT,CASSSGTGVSPLHF
TRBD2,few,TRBJ2-7,TRBV4-2,TGTGCCAGCAGCCCCCAAGCGGGAGGGCCCCACGAGCAGTACTTC,CASSPQAGGPHEQYF
TRBD1,once,TRBJ1-5,TRBV12-3/TRBV12-4,TGTGCCAGCAATTTCCAGGGGGAGCCCCAGCATTTT,CASNFQGEPQHF
NA,NA,TRBJ1-6,TRBV6-5,TGTGCCAGCAGCTCGGTCTCCTATAATTCACCCCTCCACTTT,CASSSVSYNSPLHF
TRBD1,NA,TRBJ2-7,TRBV18,TGTGCCAGCTCACAGGGACAGCTATTCTACGAGCAGTACTTC,CASSQGQLFYEQYF
NA,once,TRBJ2-7,TRBV5-6,TGTGCCAGCAGCCAAACCGGGACAATCTACGAGCAGTACTTC,CASSQTGTIYEQYF
TRBD1,NA,TRBJ1-2,TRBV19,TGTGCCAGTAGTATATCTACAGGGGGCATTCGGTACACCTTC,CASSISTGGIRYTF
TRBD2,NA,TRBJ2-1,TRBV29-1,TGCAGCGTGAAGCCTAGCGGGAGGTATGAGCAGTTCTTC,CSVKPSGRYEQFF
NA,NA,TRBJ1-2,TRBV4-3,TGCGCCAGCAGCCAAGGACAAATGACTAACTATGGCTACACCTTC,CASSQGQMTNYGYTF
TRBD1,NA,TRBJ2-3,TRBV7-2,TGTGCCAGCAGCCCAGACAGGGTGGGTTTCACAGATACGCAGTATTTT,CASSPDRVGFTDTQYF
NA,NA,TRBJ2-5,TRBV5-1,TGCGCCAGCAACCTCAGGGGGGCACAAGAGACCCAGTACTTC,CASNLRGAQETQYF
TRBD1,NA,TRBJ1-2,TRBV3-1/TRBV3-2,TGTGCCAGCAGCCAAGGGGACAGCGTCCGTGGCTACACCTTC,CASSQGDSVRGYTF
TRBD2,NA,TRBJ2-2,TRBV5-4,TGTGCCAGCAGCCAACAAAAGACTAGCGGGATGGACGGGGAGCTGTTTTTT,CASSQQKTSGMDGELFF
TRBD2,once,TRBJ2-5,TRBV30,TGTGCCTGGAGGGCCGGGACTAGCGGGAGGGAGACCCAGTACTTC,CAWRAGTSGRETQYF
TRBD1,NA,TRBJ2-5,TRBV4-1,TGCGCCAGCAGCCAACGAGGGACAGGGAAAGGTGAGGAGACCCAGTACTTC,CASSQRGTGKGEETQYF
TRBD1,NA,TRBJ2-2,TRBV19,TGTGCCAGTGGGCTTACAGGGGGGACCGGGGAGCTGTTTTTT,CASGLTGGTGELFF
NA,NA,TRBJ1-1,TRBV6-1,TGTGCCAGCAGTGAAGGGGGGGGGATTCGTTCAGCTTTCTTT,CASSEGGGIRSAFF
NA,NA,TRBJ1-3,TRBV19,TGTGCCGTTTACAGGGACTCTGGAAACACCATATATTTT,CAVYRDSGNTIYF
TRBD1,NA,TRBJ2-7,TRBV7-9,TGTGCCAGCAGCCAATATGAGGGACAGCCTAAGGGCTTC,CASSQYEGQPKGF
NA,NA,TRBJ2-7,TRBV19,TGTGCCAGTAGTACTGGCAACAATGCCTACGAGCAGTACTTC,CASSTGNNAYEQYF
TRBD2,NA,TRBJ2-1,TRBV19,TGTGCCACCTCGGGAGGGACCTACAATGAGCAGTTCTTC,CATSGGTYNEQFF
TRBD1,NA,TRBJ1-2,TRBV10-3,TGTGCCATCAGCACAGGGGGCGCTGACTATGGCTACACCTTC,CAISTGGADYGYTF
NA,NA,TRBJ2-1,TRBV3-1/TRBV3-2,TGTGCCAGCAGCCAAGTAGATGAGCAGTTCTTC,CASSQVDEQFF
NA,NA,TRBJ2-3,TRBV7-2,TGTGCCAGCAGCCCCGGCACAGATACGCAGTATTTT,CASSPGTDTQYF
TRBD1,NA,TRBJ2-6,TRBV2,TGTGCCAGCAGTGAATTTCCCCCCGGACAGGGGGATACCAACGTCCTGACTTTC,CASSEFPPGQGDTNVLTF
NA,few,TRBJ2-1,TRBV7-2,TGTGCCAGCAGCTTAGGTGGGGCCGGTGGTATCAATGAGCAGTTCTTC,CASSLGGAGGINEQFF
TRBD2,NA,TRBJ2-5,TRBV6-2/TRBV6-3,TGTGCCAGCAGCCACCTTAGCGGGAGGTTCCAAGAGACCCAGTACTTC,CASSHLSGRFQETQYF
TRBD1,NA,TRBJ2-3,TRBV5-1,TGCGCCAGCAGGGCCGGGACAGAGAGCACAGATACGCAGTATTTT,CASRAGTESTDTQYF
NA,NA,TRBJ1-2,TRBV2,TGTGCCAGCAGTGACAGTAACTATGGCTACACCTTC,CASSDSNYGYTF
NA,NA,TRBJ2-7,TRBV7-8,TGTGCCAGCAGCGCCCTAGCGGGAGCGACAGGGGGGTCGGAGCAGTACTTC,CASSALAGATGGSEQYF
NA,NA,TRBJ2-7,TRBV29-1,TGCAGCGTTGTTGGGGGGAGGACCTACGAGCAGTACTTC,CSVVGGRTYEQYF
TRBD1,NA,TRBJ1-1,TRBV27,TGTGCCAGCAGTACAAAAGGGACAGGGTGGACGAACACTGAAGCTTTCTTT,CASSTKGTGWTNTEAFF
NA,NA,TRBJ1-6,TRBV15,TGTGCCACCAGCAGAGGCGGGGACGGTTCACCCCTCCACTTT,CATSRGGDGSPLHF
TRBD1,NA,TRBJ2-7,TRBV6-5,TGTGCCAGCAGCCGACAGGGACACTACGAGCAGTACTTC,CASSRQGHYEQYF
TRBD2,few,TRBJ2-7,TRBV5-5,TGTGCCAGCAGCTTGGCCAAAGGAGCGGGGGGGCTCTACGAGCAGTACTTC,CASSLAKGAGGLYEQYF
TRBD1,NA,TRBJ2-2,TRBV10-3,TGTGCCATCAGTGCCCCGGGACAGGGGGCGACCGGGGAGCTGTTTTTT,CAISAPGQGATGELFF
NA,NA,TRBJ2-7,TRBV28,TGTGCCACTACTTCCGTCGAGCAGTACTTC,CATTSVEQYF
NA,few,TRBJ2-1,TRBV28,TGTGCCAGCATTAGTACGGGACTCTCCTACAATGAGCAGTTCTTC,CASISTGLSYNEQFF
NA,few,TRBJ2-7,TRBV5-6,TGTGCCAGCAGCTTGGCCGCGAGGCCTAGCTACGAGCAGTACTTC,CASSLAARPSYEQYF
TRBD1,NA,TRBJ2-7,TRBV19,TGTGCCAGTAGTGGGTGGACAGGGGACGAGCAGTACTTC,CASSGWTGDEQYF
TRBD1,NA,TRBJ1-4,TRBV19,TGTGCCAGTAGTATAAACAGGGGCACTACTAATGAAAAACTGTTTTTT,CASSINRGTTNEKLFF
NA,NA,TRBJ1-1,TRBV2,TGTGCCAGCAATCGACAGGATTTAGCTTTCTTT,CASNRQDLAFF
TRBD1,NA,TRBJ1-6,TRBV11-2,TGTGCCAGCAGCGAGGGGACAGTTAATTCACCCCTCCACTTT,CASSEGTVNSPLHF
TRBD2,NA,TRBJ2-1,TRBV6-5,TGTGCCAGCAGAGACGGGACTAGCGGGAGAAATGAGCAGTTCTTC,CASRDGTSGRNEQFF
NA,NA,TRBJ2-6,TRBV28,TGTGCCAGCAGCCTTTCTGGGGCCAACGTCCTGACTTTC,CASSLSGANVLTF
NA,NA,TRBJ2-7,TRBV6-4,TGTGCCAGCAGGTACAGGCTTCCCTACGAGCAGTACTTC,CASRYRLPYEQYF